The rows below give T cell receptor beta chains drawn from one sample of a study of beta chain features in type 1 diabetes. Libraries were prepared by immunoSEQ multiplex PCR; TCRdb keeps only in-frame clonotypes and omits some of them. The sample has roughly 150,000 clones; approximately 10% are singletons. Sequencing was performed on central memory CD4+ T cells from blood. Source of these receptors: a man younger than 35 in good health. Both conserved end residues are part of each CDR3. D genes are given only for firm matches. Expanded clones are given a class, and other clones once, few, many or no size at all.

j_call clone_size v_call d_call cdr3_nt cdr3_aa
TRBJ1-4 - TRBV7-9 - TGTGCCAGCAGCTCCGGGTCTAATAATGAAAAACTGTTTTTT CASSSGSNNEKLFF
TRBJ1-3 - TRBV15 - TGTGCCACCAGCAGAGATTCGGGAAACACCATATATTTT CATSRDSGNTIYF
TRBJ2-3 - TRBV29-1 TRBD2 TGCAGCGTTGATCTGGGGGGGGATACGCAGTATTTT CSVDLGGDTQYF
TRBJ2-3 - TRBV18 - TGTGCCAGCTCACCACGCGGTTCTGGAGATACGCAGTATTTT CASSPRGSGDTQYF
TRBJ1-4 few TRBV9 - TGTGCCAGCAGCGTTACAGGGAATAATGAAAAACTGTTTTTT CASSVTGNNEKLFF
TRBJ1-5 few TRBV5-1 - TGCGCCAGCAGTGAAGGCAGGGCCGGGCAGCCCCAGCATTTT CASSEGRAGQPQHF
TRBJ1-1 few TRBV28 - TGTGCCAGCACCCCGGGGGGGAGGTATACTGAAGCTTTCTTT CASTPGGRYTEAFF
TRBJ2-3 few TRBV6-6 TRBD1 TGTGCCAGCAGTCCAGGGGGCTCTAGCACAGATACGCAGTATTTT CASSPGGSSTDTQYF
TRBJ1-4 few TRBV7-2 - TGTGCCAGCAGCTTAGCCACCGGGATCGGGGGAAAACTGTTTTTT CASSLATGIGGKLFF
TRBJ1-6 - TRBV2 - TGTGCCAGCAGAGCCGGGCCGGTAAATTCACCCCTCCACTTT CASRAGPVNSPLHF
TRBJ2-1 - TRBV27 - TGTGCCAGCAGTTTATCGGTCCTGAGCTCCTACAATGAGCAGTTCTTC CASSLSVLSSYNEQFF
TRBJ2-4 - TRBV9 - TGTGCCAGCAGCGTAGGAGGAGTAGCCAAAAACATTCAGTACTTC CASSVGGVAKNIQYF
TRBJ2-5 few TRBV5-1 TRBD2 TGCGCCAGCAGCCCCCTAGCGGGGGGAGTAGGAGAGACCCAGTACTTC CASSPLAGGVGETQYF